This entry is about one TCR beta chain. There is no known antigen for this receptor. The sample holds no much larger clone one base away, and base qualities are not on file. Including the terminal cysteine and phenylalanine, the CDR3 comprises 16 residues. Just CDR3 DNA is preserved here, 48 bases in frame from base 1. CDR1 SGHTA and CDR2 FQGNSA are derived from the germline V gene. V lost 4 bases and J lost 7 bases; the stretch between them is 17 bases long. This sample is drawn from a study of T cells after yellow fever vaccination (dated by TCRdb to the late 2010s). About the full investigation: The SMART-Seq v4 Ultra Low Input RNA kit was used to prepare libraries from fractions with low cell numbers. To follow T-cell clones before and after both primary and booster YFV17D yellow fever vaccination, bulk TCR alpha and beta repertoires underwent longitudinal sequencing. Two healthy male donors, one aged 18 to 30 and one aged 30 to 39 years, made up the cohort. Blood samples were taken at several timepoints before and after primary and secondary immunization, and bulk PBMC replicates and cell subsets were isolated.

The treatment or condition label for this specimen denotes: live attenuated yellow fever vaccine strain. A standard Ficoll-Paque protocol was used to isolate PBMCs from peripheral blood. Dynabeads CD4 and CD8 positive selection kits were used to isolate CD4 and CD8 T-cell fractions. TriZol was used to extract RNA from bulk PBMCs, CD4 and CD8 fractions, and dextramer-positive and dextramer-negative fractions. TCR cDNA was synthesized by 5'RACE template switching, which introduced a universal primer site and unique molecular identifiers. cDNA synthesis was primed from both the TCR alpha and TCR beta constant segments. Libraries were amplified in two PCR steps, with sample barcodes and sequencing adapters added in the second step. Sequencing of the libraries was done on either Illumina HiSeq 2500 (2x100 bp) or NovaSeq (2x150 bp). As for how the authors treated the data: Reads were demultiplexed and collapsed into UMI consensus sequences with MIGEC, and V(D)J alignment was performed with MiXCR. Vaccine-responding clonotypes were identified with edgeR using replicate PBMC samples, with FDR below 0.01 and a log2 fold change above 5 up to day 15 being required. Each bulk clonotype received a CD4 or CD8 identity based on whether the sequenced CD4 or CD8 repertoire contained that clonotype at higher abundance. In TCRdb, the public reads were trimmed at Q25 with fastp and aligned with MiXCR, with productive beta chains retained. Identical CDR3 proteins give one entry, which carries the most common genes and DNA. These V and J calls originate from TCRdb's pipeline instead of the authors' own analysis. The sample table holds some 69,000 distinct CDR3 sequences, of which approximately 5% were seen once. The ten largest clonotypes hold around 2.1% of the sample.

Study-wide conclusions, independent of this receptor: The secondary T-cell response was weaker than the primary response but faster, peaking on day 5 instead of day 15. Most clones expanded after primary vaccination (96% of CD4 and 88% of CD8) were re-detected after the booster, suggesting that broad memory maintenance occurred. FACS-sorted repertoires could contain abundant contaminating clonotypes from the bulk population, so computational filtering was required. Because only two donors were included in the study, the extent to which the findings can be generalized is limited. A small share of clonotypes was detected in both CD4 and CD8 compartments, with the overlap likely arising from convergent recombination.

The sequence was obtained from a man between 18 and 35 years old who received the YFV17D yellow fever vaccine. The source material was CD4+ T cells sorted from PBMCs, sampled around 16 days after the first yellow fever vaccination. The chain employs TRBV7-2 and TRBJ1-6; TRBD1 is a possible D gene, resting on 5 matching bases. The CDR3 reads CASSSLNVQGNSPLHF. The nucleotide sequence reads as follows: TGTGCCAGCAGCTCCCTTAACGTTCAGGGAAATTCACCCCTCCACTTT.